This T cell receptor beta chain was recovered during a study of technical replicates of blood from a handful of donors. This CDR3 contains 18 residues. Method: immunoSEQ multiplex PCR; TCRdb's copy keeps in-frame clones and lacks some. The profile covers roughly 87,000 clones, with roughly 90% appearing a single time and 0.39% taken by the ten largest. The rearrangement joins TRBV21-1 to TRBJ2-2; TRBD2, the table's D call, was not compared with the DNA. TRBV21-1 is annotated as a pseudogene. This receptor was obtained from a human donor in good health. Sequencing used T cells isolated from PBMCs. The CDR3 DNA follows: TGTGCCAGCAGCCTCAGCTTCCTCGATTTAGGCGGCACCGGGGAGCTGTTTTTT. Its translation: CASSLSFLDLGGTGELFF.